This T cell receptor (beta chain) was identified in a study of cytomegalovirus exposure and HLA in healthy donors. Study results and limitations: As confirmed in vitro, three CMV-associated chains were specific for CMV antigens. HLA alleles showed associations with 15,000 to 20,000 TCR beta sequences in a later analysis, at a 0.05 false discovery rate.

V was pared by 5 bases and J by 8 bases, with 21 bases between. This CDR3 has 16 residues. The V gene's germline CDR1 is SGHTA and CDR2 FQGNSA. As for this clone: Its antigen is currently unknown.

Primers included in the PCR were 60 Vbeta and 13 Jbeta primers. Using immunoSEQ multiplex PCR, the repertoire was profiled, and TCRdb retains in-frame clones only, with some absent. The sample records over 95,000 clones, 74% being singletons. The specimen was PBMCs. The sequence was collected from a human donor in good health. The V and J genes are TRBV7-2 and TRBJ1-4, with D unresolved. The CDR3, as DNA: TGTGCCAGCAGCCCCTTCGGAGGGATACCGGGCGAAAAACTGTTTTTT. This encodes CASSPFGGIPGEKLFF.